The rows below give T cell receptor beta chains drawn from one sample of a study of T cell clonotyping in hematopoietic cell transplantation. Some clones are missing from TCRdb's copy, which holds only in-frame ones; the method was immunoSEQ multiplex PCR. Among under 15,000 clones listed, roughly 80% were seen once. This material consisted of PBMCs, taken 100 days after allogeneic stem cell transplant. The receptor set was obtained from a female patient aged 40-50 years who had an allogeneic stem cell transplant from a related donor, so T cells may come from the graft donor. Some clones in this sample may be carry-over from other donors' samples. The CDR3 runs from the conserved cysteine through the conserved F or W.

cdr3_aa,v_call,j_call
CASRASGSDEQYF,TRBV11-3,TRBJ2-7
CAWSGTDSNQPQHF,TRBV30,TRBJ1-5
CASSLPGNTIYF,TRBV13,TRBJ1-3
CASSSDNPTDTQYF,TRBV6-5,TRBJ2-3
CASSFAAGTSSGNTIYF,TRBV4-1,TRBJ1-3
CASSLGLGVSYTF,TRBV28,TRBJ1-2
CASGLGSPEQYF,TRBV12-5,TRBJ2-7
CASTGRQGGETQYF,TRBV2,TRBJ2-5
CASSFLGGGHTQYF,TRBV7-2,TRBJ2-3
CAISEARRGLSGYTF,TRBV10-3,TRBJ1-2
CAWARGIFGYTF,TRBV30,TRBJ1-2
CAWSAVRGELFF,TRBV30,TRBJ2-2
CAWSVRSGNTEAFF,TRBV30,TRBJ1-1
CASSLQGSNSPLHF,TRBV19,TRBJ1-6
CSVDLGSGNEQYF,TRBV29-1,TRBJ2-7
CASSPGSGASQPQHF,TRBV27,TRBJ1-5
CASSLGQGGTYEQYF,TRBV9,TRBJ2-7
CASSVYEQYF,TRBV2,TRBJ2-7
CATRPGGAWGNQPQHF,TRBV19,TRBJ1-5
CASSWSSGELFF,TRBV5-6,TRBJ2-2
CASSLGGYTYEQYF,TRBV7-2,TRBJ2-7
CASSYAAGPDTQYF,TRBV6-5,TRBJ2-3
CASSHQGTEAFF,TRBV7-9,TRBJ1-1
CASSLPGRVDWTGELFF,TRBV7-9,TRBJ2-2
CASSLERNTEAFF,TRBV27,TRBJ1-1
CASSSQGWAEAFF,TRBV27,TRBJ1-1
CASSEYNGYEQYF,TRBV25-1,TRBJ2-7
CASSSVPEGLYEQYF,TRBV14,TRBJ2-7
CASSLMGARELFF,TRBV7-3,TRBJ2-2
CASSSGNQETQYF,TRBV19,TRBJ2-5
CASTPQPNTGELFF,TRBV27,TRBJ2-2
CSVSRRAGSTGELFF,TRBV29-1,TRBJ2-2
CASSPREGYNTEAFF,TRBV5-1,TRBJ1-1
CASKSASSYNEQFF,TRBV13,TRBJ2-1
CASSYPGEAHEQYF,TRBV6-5,TRBJ2-7
CASSDNKGTANYGYTF,TRBV10-2,TRBJ1-2
CASSGTGTSGGSRGDTQYF,TRBV7-8,TRBJ2-3
CASSQDLPGQGAPGELFF,TRBV4-3,TRBJ2-2
CASSVLLGVKGTQYF,TRBV2,TRBJ2-5
CSAKRSYEQYF,TRBV20-1,TRBJ2-7
CASSQESPPRSDEQFF,TRBV4-2,TRBJ2-1
CASSGGDEQYF,TRBV25-1,TRBJ2-7
CAISRTSGGRDEQYF,TRBV10-3,TRBJ2-7
CASCDGGNYEQYF,TRBV2,TRBJ2-7
CASSDSYQPQHF,TRBV7-9,TRBJ1-5
CASKGSLNTEAFF,TRBV2,TRBJ1-1